Listed here is a single T cell receptor beta chain. Its antigen is as yet unknown. This entry belongs to a study of siplizumab effects on memory and regulatory T cells. Findings and caveats of the study: Major contributors to the alloresponse seemed to be naive T cells, which also appeared more diverse than memory cells.

Sequencing used immunoSEQ multiplex PCR; TCRdb keeps in-frame clones, though not all of them. Among more than 95,000 clones listed, roughly 93% were seen once. V lost 4 bases and J lost 1; bases outside the gene matches: 2. This CDR3 spans 14 amino acids. Germline V lookup: CDR1 SNHLY, CDR2 FYNNEI. Material: Tregs sorted from blood. This clonotype originated in a human donor in good health. The rearrangement uses TRBV2 and TRBJ1-2, with 8 nucleotides matching TRBD1. The CDR3 coding sequence is TGTGCCAGCAGTGTTACAGGGGGTAACTATGGCTACACCTTC. Protein: CASSVTGGNYGYTF.